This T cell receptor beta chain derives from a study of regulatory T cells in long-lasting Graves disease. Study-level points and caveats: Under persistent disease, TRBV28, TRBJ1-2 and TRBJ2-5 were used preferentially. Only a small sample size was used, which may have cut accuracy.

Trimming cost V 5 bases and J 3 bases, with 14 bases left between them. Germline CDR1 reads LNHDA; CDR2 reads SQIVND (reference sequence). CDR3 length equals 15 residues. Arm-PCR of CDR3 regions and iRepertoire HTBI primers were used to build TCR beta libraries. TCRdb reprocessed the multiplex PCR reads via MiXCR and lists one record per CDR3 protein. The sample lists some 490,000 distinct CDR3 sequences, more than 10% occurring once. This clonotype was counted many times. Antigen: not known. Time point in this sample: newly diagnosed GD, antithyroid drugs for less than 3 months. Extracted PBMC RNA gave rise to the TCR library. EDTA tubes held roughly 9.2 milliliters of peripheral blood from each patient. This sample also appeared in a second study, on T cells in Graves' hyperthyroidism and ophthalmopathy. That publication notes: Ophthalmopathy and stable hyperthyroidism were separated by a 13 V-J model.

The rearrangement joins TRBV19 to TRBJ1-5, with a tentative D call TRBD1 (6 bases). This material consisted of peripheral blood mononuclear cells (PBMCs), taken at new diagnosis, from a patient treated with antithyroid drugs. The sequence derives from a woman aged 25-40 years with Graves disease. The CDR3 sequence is CASSEGQTNNQPQHF. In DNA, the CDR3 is TGTGCCAGTAGTGAAGGACAGACTAACAATCAGCCCCAGCATTTT. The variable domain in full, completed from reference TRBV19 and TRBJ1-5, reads DGGITQSPKYLFRKEGQNVTLSCEQNLNHDAMYWYRQDPGQGLRLIYYSQIVNDFQKGDIAEGYSVSREKKESFPLTVTSAQKNPTAFYLCASSEGQTNNQPQHFGDGTRLSIL.